A selection of T cell receptor beta chains follows, all from one sample in a study of T cell responses to AZD1222 COVID-19 vaccine. Sequenced by immunoSEQ multiplex PCR; TCRdb stores in-frame clones only, minus some. The sample lists more than 140,000 clones; about 92% were seen once. The starting material was peripheral blood, obtained on day 0 of MenACWY control vaccination. The receptors stem from an adult in good health. Each CDR3 is given with its conserved first and last residue. The order of the fields is clone size, J gene, D gene, V gene, CDR3 protein, CDR3 DNA. A D gene is named only where the DNA matches it firmly. Where a row states a size, it is once, few, many or the class of an expanded clone; other rows omit it.

- | TRBJ1-1 | - | TRBV27 | CASSSLDWLDTEAFF | TGTGCCAGCAGTTCGTTAGATTGGTTAGACACTGAAGCTTTCTTT
- | TRBJ2-3 | - | TRBV5-1 | CASSLTGDDTQYF | TGCGCCAGCAGCTTGACCGGGGATGATACGCAGTATTTT
- | TRBJ1-1 | - | TRBV28 | CASRRGTRPTEAFF | TGTGCCAGCAGGAGGGGAACCAGGCCCACTGAAGCTTTCTTT
- | TRBJ2-6 | - | TRBV6-1 | CASSVSGTPLSGANVLTF | TGTGCCAGCAGTGTTTCCGGGACGCCCCTCTCTGGGGCCAACGTCCTGACTTTC
- | TRBJ2-1 | - | TRBV5-6 | CASSLQTLEWNEQFF | TGTGCCAGCAGCTTGCAAACTCTCGAATGGAATGAGCAGTTCTTC
- | TRBJ1-3 | - | TRBV7-2 | CASSLGGRSGNTIYF | TGTGCCAGCAGCTTAGGCGGCCGCTCTGGAAACACCATATATTTT
- | TRBJ1-1 | - | TRBV27 | CASNRRGDWGTEAFF | TGTGCCAGCAACAGGAGAGGTGATTGGGGCACTGAAGCTTTCTTT
once | TRBJ2-5 | TRBD2 | TRBV4-1 | CASSYISGGESQETQYF | TGCGCCAGCAGCTACATATCCGGGGGGGAGTCACAAGAGACCCAGTACTTC
- | TRBJ2-3 | - | TRBV5-1 | CASSLHTTDTQYF | TGCGCCAGCAGCTTACACACGACAGATACGCAGTATTTT
- | TRBJ1-1 | - | TRBV5-1 | CASSPLDLHGTEAFF | TGCGCCAGCAGCCCCTTAGACCTCCATGGGACTGAAGCTTTCTTT
- | TRBJ1-1 | - | TRBV6-1 | CASSVQGAGANTEAFF | TGTGCCAGCAGTGTTCAGGGTGCGGGTGCGAACACTGAAGCTTTCTTT
- | TRBJ1-6 | - | TRBV28 | CASSPTGFPRVSPLHF | TGTGCCAGCAGCCCTACGGGATTCCCAAGGGTTTCACCCCTCCACTTT
- | TRBJ2-7 | TRBD1 | TRBV19 | CASSTRTGARIYEQYF | TGTGCCAGTAGTACTCGGACAGGGGCCAGGATCTACGAGCAGTACTTC
- | TRBJ1-1 | TRBD1 | TRBV25-1 | CASSETGEAFF | TGTGCCAGCAGTGAGACAGGGGAAGCTTTCTTT
- | TRBJ1-1 | - | TRBV18 | CASSPPRSGQNLEAFF | TGTGCCAGCTCTCCCCCGCGTTCCGGACAGAACTTAGAAGCTTTCTTT
- | TRBJ2-5 | TRBD2 | TRBV5-1 | CASSLGASGRVETQYF | TGCGCCAGCAGCTTGGGTGCTAGCGGGAGGGTAGAGACCCAGTACTTC
once | TRBJ1-2 | - | TRBV7-9 | CASSLKGNNYGYTF | TGTGCCAGCAGCTTAAAGGGGAATAACTATGGCTACACCTTC
- | TRBJ1-1 | TRBD1 | TRBV19 | CASSIRDSRNTEAFF | TGTGCCAGTAGTATAAGGGACAGCCGGAACACTGAAGCTTTCTTT
once | TRBJ2-2 | - | TRBV7-3 | CASSTQGTGELFF | TGTGCCAGCAGCACACAGGGCACCGGGGAGCTGTTTTTT
- | TRBJ2-3 | - | TRBV10-3 | CAISEFSERWQERDTQYF | TGTGCCATCAGTGAATTTTCGGAAAGGTGGCAGGAAAGGGATACGCAGTATTTT
- | TRBJ1-5 | - | TRBV12-5 | CASGLGRLTGSAINQPQHF | TGTGCTAGTGGTTTGGGAAGACTCACAGGGTCGGCTATCAATCAGCCCCAGCATTTT
- | TRBJ1-2 | TRBD1 | TRBV11-2 | CASSLGTGGLYGYTF | TGTGCCAGCAGCTTGGGGACAGGGGGCCTGTATGGCTACACCTTC
- | TRBJ1-2 | - | TRBV11-1 | CASSLAAGTHGYTF | TGTGCCAGCAGCTTAGCGGCGGGGACCCATGGCTACACCTTC
- | TRBJ2-7 | - | TRBV6-1 | CASSEVGQGGYEQYF | TGTGCCAGCAGTGAAGTCGGCCAGGGTGGATACGAGCAGTACTTC
once | TRBJ2-5 | - | TRBV3-1/TRBV3-2 | CASSQATAQETQYF | TGTGCCAGCAGCCAAGCGACAGCTCAAGAGACCCAGTACTTC
- | TRBJ1-4 | - | TRBV27 | CASSLSGRVQGEKLFF | TGTGCCAGCAGTTTATCGGGCAGGGTTCAGGGTGAAAAACTGTTTTTT
- | TRBJ2-7 | - | TRBV6-2/TRBV6-3 | CASSPYISYEQYF | TGTGCCAGCAGTCCCTATATCTCCTACGAGCAGTACTTC
- | TRBJ2-2 | - | TRBV5-1 | CASSLQNTGELFF | TGCGCCAGCAGCTTACAAAACACCGGGGAGCTGTTTTTT
few | TRBJ1-6 | TRBD1 | TRBV7-2 | CASSLDRGDSPLHF | TGTGCCAGCAGCTTAGACAGGGGTGATTCACCCCTCCACTTT
- | TRBJ1-1 | - | TRBV19 | CASSSERNTEAFF | TGTGCCAGTAGTAGCGAGCGCAACACTGAAGCTTTCTTT
- | TRBJ1-1 | - | TRBV9 | CASSFQGKGDTEAFF | TGTGCCAGCAGCTTCCAAGGGAAGGGGGATACTGAAGCTTTCTTT
- | TRBJ2-7 | - | TRBV13 | CASSLGSGTTYEQYF | TGTGCCAGCAGCTTAGGGTCAGGGACGACCTACGAGCAGTACTTC
- | TRBJ1-3 | TRBD1 | TRBV18 | CASSPTGTGVPGNTIYF | TGTGCCAGCTCACCGACCGGGACAGGGGTTCCTGGAAACACCATATATTTT
- | TRBJ1-5 | TRBD1 | TRBV19 | CASKDRGGFNQPQHF | TGTGCCAGTAAGGACAGGGGAGGCTTCAATCAGCCCCAGCATTTT
- | TRBJ2-7 | - | TRBV9 | CASSVSLLGAAYSSYEQYF | TGTGCCAGCAGCGTAAGTCTTCTGGGGGCAGCCTACAGCTCCTACGAGCAGTACTTC
- | TRBJ2-3 | - | TRBV6-2/TRBV6-3 | CASSLRHTQYF | TGTGCCAGCAGCCTCCGGCATACGCAGTATTTT
few | TRBJ1-5 | - | TRBV6-2/TRBV6-3 | CASSYRGGGWSNQPQHF | TGTGCCAGCAGTTACAGGGGCGGGGGTTGGAGCAATCAGCCCCAGCATTTT
- | TRBJ2-7 | - | TRBV4-3 | CASSQDHTSYEQYF | TGCGCCAGCAGCCAAGACCACACCTCCTACGAGCAGTACTTC
- | TRBJ1-5 | TRBD1 | TRBV7-2 | CASSLVPTGPKGGNQPQHF | TGTGCCAGCAGCTTAGTCCCGACAGGGCCTAAAGGGGGCAATCAGCCCCAGCATTTT
- | TRBJ2-7 | - | TRBV27 | CASSFPGAPHEQYF | TGTGCCAGCAGTTTCCCCGGTGCCCCCCACGAGCAGTACTTC
- | TRBJ1-1 | - | TRBV7-2 | CASSLDAGSNTEAFF | TGTGCCAGCAGCTTAGATGCGGGTTCGAACACTGAAGCTTTCTTT
once | TRBJ2-5 | TRBD2 | TRBV5-4 | CASSLPGGETQYF | TGTGCCAGCAGCTTGCCGGGGGGAGAGACCCAGTACTTC
- | TRBJ1-4 | - | TRBV21-1 | CASSKFPKPREKLFF | TGTGCCAGCAGCAAGTTTCCGAAACCCCGAGAAAAACTGTTTTTT
- | TRBJ1-2 | TRBD1 | TRBV4-2 | CASSHGQGAPNYGYTF | TGTGCCAGCAGCCACGGACAGGGGGCGCCTAACTATGGCTACACCTTC
- | TRBJ2-3 | - | TRBV11-3 | CASSLEGKDTQYF | TGTGCCAGCAGCTTAGAGGGGAAAGATACGCAGTATTTT
- | TRBJ2-2 | TRBD1 | TRBV5-1 | CASRQGPNTGELFF | TGCGCCAGCCGACAGGGGCCGAACACCGGGGAGCTGTTTTTT